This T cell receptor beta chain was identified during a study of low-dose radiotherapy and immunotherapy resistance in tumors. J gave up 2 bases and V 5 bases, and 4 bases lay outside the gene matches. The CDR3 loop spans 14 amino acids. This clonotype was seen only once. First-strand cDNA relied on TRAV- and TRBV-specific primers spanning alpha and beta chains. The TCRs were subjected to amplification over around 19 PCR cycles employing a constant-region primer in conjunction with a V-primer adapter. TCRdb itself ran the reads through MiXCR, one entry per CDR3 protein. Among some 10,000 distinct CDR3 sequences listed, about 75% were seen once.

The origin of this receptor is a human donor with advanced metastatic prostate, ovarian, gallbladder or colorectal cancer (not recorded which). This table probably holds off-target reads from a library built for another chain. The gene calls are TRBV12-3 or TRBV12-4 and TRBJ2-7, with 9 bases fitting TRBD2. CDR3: CASSLSSGTYEQYF. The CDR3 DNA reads TGTGCCAGCAGTCTATCTAGCGGGACCTACGAGCAGTACTTC.